This TCR beta chain was obtained from a study of cytomegalovirus exposure and HLA in healthy donors. Study outcomes and limitations: V- and J-gene trimming of TCR beta was linked (in a later analysis) to a missense DCLRE1C variant.

J gave up 6 bases and V 7 bases, and 5 bases lay outside the gene matches. The length of the CDR3 is 12 residues. Germline V gives CDR1 MDHEN, CDR2 SYDVKM. Concerning this clone itself: Its antigen is not known.

The PCR ran on 60 Vbeta and 13 Jbeta primers. The repertoire was sequenced with immunoSEQ multiplex PCR; TCRdb's copy has only in-frame clones and lacks some. The table has 150,000 to 190,000 clones, roughly 81% seen once. The chain recombines TRBV28 with TRBJ2-7, with 8 positions matching TRBD1. The sequenced material came from PBMCs. This TCR was sampled from a woman aged 18 to 35 in good health and CMV-seronegative. CDR3 region: CASNIRGREQYF. CDR3 coding DNA: TGTGCCAGCAACATCAGGGGGCGCGAGCAGTACTTC.